These 4 T cell receptor beta chains were sequenced from one sample in a study of T cell responses to AZD1222 COVID-19 vaccine. Produced via immunoSEQ multiplex PCR; TCRdb's table is partial and in-frame only. The profile shows around 150,000 clones, about 93% of them singletons. Source: peripheral blood, taken 28 days after the second AZD1222 dose. The source is an adult who received the AZD1222 COVID-19 vaccine.

V and J are TRBV18 and TRBJ2-5, with D tentatively TRBD1 or TRBD2 (6 bases each). The CDR3 extends over 16 amino acids. Per germline, CDR1 KGHSH and CDR2 LQKENI. V dropped 3 bases and J dropped 0 bases, with 14 bases sitting between them. In nucleotides, the CDR3 is TGTGCCAGCTCACCGGGTGGCGGGACACACCAAGAGACCCAGTACTTC. Residues: CASSPGGGTHQETQYF.

The DNA of the CDR3 is TGTGCCAGCAGCTTAGAAGGGGCAAGGGAGGGTGGCTACACCTTC. Amino acid sequence: CASSLEGAREGGYTF. This chain connects TRBV7-3 to TRBJ1-2; D possibly corresponds to TRBD1 (5 bases). In germline, CDR1 is SGHTA, CDR2 FQGTGA. This CDR3 has 15 residues. The V end lost 2 bases, the J end lost 7 bases, and 17 bases lay between the germline ends. Complete variable domain (other parts from reference TRBV7-3 and TRBJ1-2): GAGVSQTPSNKVTEKGKYVELRCDPISGHTALYWYRQSLGQGPEFLIYFQGTGAADDSGLPNDRFFAVRPEGSVSTLKIQRTERGDSAVYLCASSLEGAREGGYTFGSGTRLTVV.

CDR3 sequence: CASGLRLAGGPSYNEQFF. The CDR3 DNA reads TGTGCTAGTGGTTTGCGACTAGCGGGGGGGCCCTCCTACAATGAGCAGTTCTTC. This chain joins TRBV12-5 and TRBJ2-1, with 14 positions matching TRBD2. CDR1 is LGHNT, CDR2 FRNRAP, per germline. The CDR3 is made up of 18 amino acids. V trimming: 2 bases; J trimming: 0 bases; junction bases outside the gene matches: 3.

This chain uses TRBV6-5 with TRBJ2-7, with D uncertain. The CDR3 is made up of 12 amino acids. Germline values: CDR1 MNHEY, CDR2 SVGAGI. Trimming cost V 5 bases and J 5 bases, with 10 bases left between them. The CDR3: CASSPTVDEQYF. The CDR3 DNA reads TGTGCCAGCAGTCCAACAGTTGACGAGCAGTACTTC.